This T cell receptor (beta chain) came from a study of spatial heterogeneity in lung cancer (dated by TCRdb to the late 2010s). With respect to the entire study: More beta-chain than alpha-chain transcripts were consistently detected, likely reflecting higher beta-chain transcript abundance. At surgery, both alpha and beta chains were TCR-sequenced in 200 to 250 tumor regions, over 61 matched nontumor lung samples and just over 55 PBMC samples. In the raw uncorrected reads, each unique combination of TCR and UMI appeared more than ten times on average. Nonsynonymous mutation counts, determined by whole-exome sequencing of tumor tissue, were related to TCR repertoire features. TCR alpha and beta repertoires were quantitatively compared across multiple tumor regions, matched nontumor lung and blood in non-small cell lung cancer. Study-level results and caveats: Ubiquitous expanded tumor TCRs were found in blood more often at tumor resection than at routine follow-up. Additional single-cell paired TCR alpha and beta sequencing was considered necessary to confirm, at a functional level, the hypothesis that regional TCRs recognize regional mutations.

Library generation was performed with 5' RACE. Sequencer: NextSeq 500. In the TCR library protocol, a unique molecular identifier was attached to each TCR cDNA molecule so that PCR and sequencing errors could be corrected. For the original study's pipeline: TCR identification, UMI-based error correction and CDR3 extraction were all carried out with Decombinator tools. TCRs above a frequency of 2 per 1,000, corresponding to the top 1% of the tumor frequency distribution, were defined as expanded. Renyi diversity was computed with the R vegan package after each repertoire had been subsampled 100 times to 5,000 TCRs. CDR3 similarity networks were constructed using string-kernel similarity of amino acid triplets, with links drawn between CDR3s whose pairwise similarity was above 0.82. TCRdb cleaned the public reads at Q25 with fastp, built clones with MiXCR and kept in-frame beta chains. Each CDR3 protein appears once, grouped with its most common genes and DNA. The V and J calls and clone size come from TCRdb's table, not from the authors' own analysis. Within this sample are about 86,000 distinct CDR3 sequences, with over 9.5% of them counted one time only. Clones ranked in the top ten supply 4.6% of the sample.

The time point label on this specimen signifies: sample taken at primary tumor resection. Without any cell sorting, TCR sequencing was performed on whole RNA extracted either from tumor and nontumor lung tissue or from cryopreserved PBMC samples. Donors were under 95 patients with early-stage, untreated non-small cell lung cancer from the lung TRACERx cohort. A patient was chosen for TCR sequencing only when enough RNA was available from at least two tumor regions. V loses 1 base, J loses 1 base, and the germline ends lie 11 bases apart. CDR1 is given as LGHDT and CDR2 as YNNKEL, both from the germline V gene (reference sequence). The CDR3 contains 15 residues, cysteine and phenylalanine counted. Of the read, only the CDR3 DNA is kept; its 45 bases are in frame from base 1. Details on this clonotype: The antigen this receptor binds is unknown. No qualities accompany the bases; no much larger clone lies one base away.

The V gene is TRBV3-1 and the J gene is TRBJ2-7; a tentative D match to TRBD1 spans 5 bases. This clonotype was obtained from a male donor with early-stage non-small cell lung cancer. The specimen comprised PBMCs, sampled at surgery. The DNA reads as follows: TGTGCCAGCAGCCAAGGCCCGACAGCGTCCTACGAGCAGTACTTC. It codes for CASSQGPTASYEQYF.